This T cell receptor beta chain was retrieved from a study of cytomegalovirus exposure and HLA in healthy donors. Findings and caveats of the study: The study carried out a later analysis of TCR beta sequences. It associated some 15,000 of them with specific HLA alleles at a false discovery rate of 0.05. In vitro experiments confirmed that three CMV-associated chains were specific for CMV antigens.

At sampling all donors were nominally healthy, likely with unrecorded immune exposures. The PCR was carried out with 60 Vbeta primers and 13 Jbeta primers. Assay: immunoSEQ multiplex PCR; the TCRdb copy retains only in-frame clones and omits some. The sample carries 130,000 to 150,000 clones, 80% to 85% recorded once. Germline CDR1 is SEHNR and CDR2 is FQNEAQ (reference sequence). The CDR3 runs to 14 residues. The V end was cut by 1 base, the J end by 6 bases, with 10 bases between. In the case of this clone: Its antigen is not identified.

This receptor was identified in a male donor in good health and CMV-seronegative. The sequencing sample was made of PBMCs. This chain connects TRBV7-9 to TRBJ1-5, with D perhaps matching TRBD1 (5 bases). The CDR3 DNA follows: TGTGCCAGCAGCTTAGGGACTACAGGTCAGCCCCAGCATTTT. This gives the protein CASSLGTTGQPQHF. Full variable domain (outside the CDR3, taken from reference TRBV7-9 and TRBJ1-5): DTGVSQNPRHKITKRGQNVTFRCDPISEHNRLYWYRQTLGQGPEFLTYFQNEAQLEKSRLLSDRFSAERPKGSFSTLEIQRTEQGDSAMYLCASSLGTTGQPQHFGDGTRLSIL.